The 2 T cell receptor beta chains below all came from one sample that was sequenced in a study of blood T cell repertoires in COVID-19. Clones were read by immunoSEQ multiplex PCR, and TCRdb kept only the in-frame ones, dropping some. In the table there are about 330,000 clones, 88% of which are singletons. Sequencing was performed on peripheral blood. The receptor source for this set is a woman between 45 and 65 years old with active or convalescent COVID-19.

The gene calls are TRBV3-1 (or the pseudogene TRBV3-2) and TRBJ2-5, with D perhaps matching TRBD2 (5 bases). Between the trimmed V and J ends, which lost 1 base and 2 bases, there was a span of 11 bases. This CDR3 has 15 amino acids. CDR1 is LGHDT and CDR2 is YNNKEL in the germline V gene (reference sequence). The CDR3 region has the DNA TGTGCCAGCAGCCAAGGGGGAGCGTTACAAGAGACCCAGTACTTC. Encoded protein: CASSQGGALQETQYF.

This chain connects TRBV4-1 to TRBJ1-1; TRBD1 matches 7 bases. The V segment lost 4 bases and the J segment 0 bases; nucleotides outside the gene matches: 5. Germline loops: CDR1 MGHRA, CDR2 YSYEKL. The CDR3 spans 15 residues. The CDR3 DNA reads as TGCGCCAGCAGCCCTGCACAGGGGATGAACACTGAAGCTTTCTTT. It translates to CASSPAQGMNTEAFF.